This T cell receptor (beta chain) was profiled in a study of cytomegalovirus exposure and HLA in healthy donors. Germline trimming cut 4 bases from V and 6 bases from J; bases unmatched to any gene: 12. Germline V lookup: CDR1 MDHEN, CDR2 SYDVKM. The CDR3 sequence is 15 residues long. In the PCR, 60 Vbeta and 13 Jbeta primers were used. Measured with immunoSEQ multiplex PCR; TCRdb has only the in-frame clones, and not every one. This sample carries roughly 200,000 clones, 70% to 80% of them seen once, and the ten largest clones take around 1.9%. Source material: PBMCs. The chain combines TRBV28 with TRBJ2-7; 7 positions agree with TRBD1. This TCR was recovered from a man younger than 40 in good health and CMV-seronegative. CDR3 DNA: TGTGCCAGCAGTTACAGGGGTTGGGGCTCGGTCGAGCAGTACTTC. Translated: CASSYRGWGSVEQYF.